This TCR beta chain emerged from a study of blood T cell repertoires in COVID-19. In the original processing: Amplifying reference gene primers gave estimates of nucleated cell counts. Sequencing used immunoSEQ multiplex PCR; TCRdb keeps in-frame clones, though not all of them. V, J and clone size reflect that table, while D and trimming were determined from the DNA. The repertoire holds some 370,000 clones, with around 87% as singletons. What was sequenced was peripheral blood. The receptor was derived from a woman in her thirties with COVID-19, enrolled during active disease.

CDR3 nucleotide sequence: TGTGCCAGCAGTGAAGGACTGGCTAGCGGGATTCCCCAAGAGACCCAGTACTTC. Translated: CASSEGLASGIPQETQYF. This chain joins TRBV6-1 and TRBJ2-5, with 9 nucleotides matching TRBD2. Germline V gives CDR1 MNHNS, CDR2 SASEGT. This CDR3 has 18 residues. Trimming removed 1 base from V and 1 base from J; junction bases left unmatched: 10.